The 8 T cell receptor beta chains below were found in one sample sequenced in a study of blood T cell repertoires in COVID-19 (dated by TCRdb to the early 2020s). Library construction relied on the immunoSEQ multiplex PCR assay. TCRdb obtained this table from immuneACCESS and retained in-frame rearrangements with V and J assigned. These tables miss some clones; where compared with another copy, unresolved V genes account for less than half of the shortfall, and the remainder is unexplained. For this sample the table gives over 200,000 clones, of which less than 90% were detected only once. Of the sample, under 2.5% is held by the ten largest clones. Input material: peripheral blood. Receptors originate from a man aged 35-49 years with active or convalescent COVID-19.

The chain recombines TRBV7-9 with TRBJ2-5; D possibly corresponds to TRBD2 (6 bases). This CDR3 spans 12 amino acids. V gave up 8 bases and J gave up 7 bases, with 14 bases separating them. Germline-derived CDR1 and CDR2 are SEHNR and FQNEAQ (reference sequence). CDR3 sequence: CASGARRGTQYF. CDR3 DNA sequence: TGTGCCAGCGGGGCCCGGAGGGGGACCCAGTACTTC. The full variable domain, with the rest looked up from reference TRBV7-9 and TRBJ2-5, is DTGVSQNPRHKITKRGQNVTFRCDPISEHNRLYWYRQTLGQGPEFLTYFQNEAQLEKSRLLSDRFSAERPKGSFSTLEIQRTEQGDSAMYLCASGARRGTQYFGPGTRLLVL.

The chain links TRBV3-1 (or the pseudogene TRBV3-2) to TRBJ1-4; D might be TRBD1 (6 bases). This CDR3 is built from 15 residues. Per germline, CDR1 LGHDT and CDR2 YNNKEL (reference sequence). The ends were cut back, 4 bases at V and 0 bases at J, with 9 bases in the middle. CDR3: CASSLGAATNEKLFF. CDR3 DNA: TGTGCCAGCAGCCTGGGGGCAGCAACTAATGAAAAACTGTTTTTT.

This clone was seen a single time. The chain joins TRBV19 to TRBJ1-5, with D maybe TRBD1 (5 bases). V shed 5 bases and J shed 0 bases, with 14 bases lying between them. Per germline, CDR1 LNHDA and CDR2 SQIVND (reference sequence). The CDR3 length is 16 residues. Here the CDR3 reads CASSPIQGNSNQPQHF. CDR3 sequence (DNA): TGTGCCAGTAGTCCCATCCAGGGCAATAGCAATCAGCCCCAGCATTTT.

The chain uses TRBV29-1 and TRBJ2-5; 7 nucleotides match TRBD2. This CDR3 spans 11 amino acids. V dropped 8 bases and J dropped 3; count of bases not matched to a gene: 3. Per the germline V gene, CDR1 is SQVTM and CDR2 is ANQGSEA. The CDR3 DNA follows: TGCAGCATGGGGGGGGAAGAGACCCAGTACTTC. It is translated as CSMGGEETQYF.

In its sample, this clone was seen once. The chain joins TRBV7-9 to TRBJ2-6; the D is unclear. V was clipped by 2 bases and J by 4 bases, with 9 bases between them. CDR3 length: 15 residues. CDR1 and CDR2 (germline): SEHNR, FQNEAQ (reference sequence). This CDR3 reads CASSLSESGANVLTF. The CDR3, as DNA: TGTGCCAGCAGCTTAAGCGAATCCGGGGCCAACGTCCTGACTTTC.

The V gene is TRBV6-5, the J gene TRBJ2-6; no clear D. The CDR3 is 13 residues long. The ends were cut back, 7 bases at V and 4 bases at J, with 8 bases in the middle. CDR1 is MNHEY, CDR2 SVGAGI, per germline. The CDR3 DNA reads TGTGCCAGCAAATTCAGGGGGGCCAACGTCCTGACTTTC. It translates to CASKFRGANVLTF.

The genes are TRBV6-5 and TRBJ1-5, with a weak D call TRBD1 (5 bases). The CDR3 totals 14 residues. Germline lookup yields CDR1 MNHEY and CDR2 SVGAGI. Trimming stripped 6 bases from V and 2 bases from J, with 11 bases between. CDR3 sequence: CASRNRSGNQPQHF. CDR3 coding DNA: TGTGCCAGCAGGAACAGGAGCGGCAATCAGCCCCAGCATTTT.

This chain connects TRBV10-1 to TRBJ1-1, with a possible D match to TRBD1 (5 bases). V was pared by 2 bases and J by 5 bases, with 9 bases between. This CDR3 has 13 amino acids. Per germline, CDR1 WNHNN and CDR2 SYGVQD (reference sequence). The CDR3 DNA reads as TGCGCCAGCAGTGAGAGGGGTTGGACTGAAGCTTTCTTT. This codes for CASSERGWTEAFF.